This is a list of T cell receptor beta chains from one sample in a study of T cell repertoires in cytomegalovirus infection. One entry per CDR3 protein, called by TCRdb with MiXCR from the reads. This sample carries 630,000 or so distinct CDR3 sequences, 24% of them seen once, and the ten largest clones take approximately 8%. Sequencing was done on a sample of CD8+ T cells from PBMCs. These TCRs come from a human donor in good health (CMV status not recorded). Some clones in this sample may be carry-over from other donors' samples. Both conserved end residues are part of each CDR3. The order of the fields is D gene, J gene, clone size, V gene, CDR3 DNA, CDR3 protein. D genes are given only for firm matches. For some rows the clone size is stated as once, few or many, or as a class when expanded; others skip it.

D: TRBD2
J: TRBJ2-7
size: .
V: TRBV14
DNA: TGTGCCAGCAGCCAAGGCCTAGCGGGGGAGTCCTACGAGCAGTACTTC
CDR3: CASSQGLAGESYEQYF

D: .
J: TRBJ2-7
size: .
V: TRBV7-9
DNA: TGTGCCAGCAGCCCCACCGGCAGACCCTACGAGCAGTACTTC
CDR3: CASSPTGRPYEQYF

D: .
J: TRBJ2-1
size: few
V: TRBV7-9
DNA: TGTGCCAGCAGCTTAGGGCAGGGGAGCGACAATGAGCAGTTCTTC
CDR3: CASSLGQGSDNEQFF

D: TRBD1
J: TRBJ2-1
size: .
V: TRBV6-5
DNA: TGTGCCAGCAGTTACTCCACGGGACAGGACTACAATGAGCAGTTCTTC
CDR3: CASSYSTGQDYNEQFF

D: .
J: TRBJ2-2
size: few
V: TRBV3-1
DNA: TGTGCCAGCAGCCACGAGACAAGTAACACCGGGGAGCTGTTTTTT
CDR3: CASSHETSNTGELFF

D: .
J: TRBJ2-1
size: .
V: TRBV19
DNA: TGTGCCAGTTGGGACCCCAACCATGAGCAGTTCTTC
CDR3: CASWDPNHEQFF

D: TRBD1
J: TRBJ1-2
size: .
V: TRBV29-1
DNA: TGCAGCGTTGTAAATTGGGAACAGGGGGGCCATGGCTACACCTTC
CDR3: CSVVNWEQGGHGYTF

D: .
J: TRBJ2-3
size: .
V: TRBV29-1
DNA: TGCAGCGTTGATACTACAAGCGAAGATACGCAGTATTTT
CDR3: CSVDTTSEDTQYF

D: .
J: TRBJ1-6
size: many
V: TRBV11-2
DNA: TGTGCCAGCAGCCTTAAGGGGGGATCCTATAATTCACCCCTCCACTTT
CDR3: CASSLKGGSYNSPLHF

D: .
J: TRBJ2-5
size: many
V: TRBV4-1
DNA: TGCGCCAGCAGCCAAGTCCAGGGAGAGACCCAGTACTTC
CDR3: CASSQVQGETQYF

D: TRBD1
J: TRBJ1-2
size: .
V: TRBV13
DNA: TGTGCCAGCAGGACCGGGACAGGGGACGACTATGGCTACACCTTC
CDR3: CASRTGTGDDYGYTF

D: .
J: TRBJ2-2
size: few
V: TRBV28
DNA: TGTGCCAGCAGGACGCTTAGCCGGGAAGGGGAGCTGTTTTTT
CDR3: CASRTLSREGELFF

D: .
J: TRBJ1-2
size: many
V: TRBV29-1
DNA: TGCAGCGTTGCAACCGGGGACTATGGCTACACCTTC
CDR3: CSVATGDYGYTF

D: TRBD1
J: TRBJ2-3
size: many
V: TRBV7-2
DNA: TGTGCCAGCAGCCGTTCCGGGACAGGGGTTACAAGCACAGATACGCAGTATTTT
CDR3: CASSRSGTGVTSTDTQYF

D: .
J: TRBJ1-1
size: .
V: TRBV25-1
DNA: TGTGCCAGCAGTGAGGGTAGGAACACTGAAGCTTTCTTT
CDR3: CASSEGRNTEAFF

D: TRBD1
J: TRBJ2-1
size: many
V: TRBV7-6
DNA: TGTGCCAGCAGCTTAGATGGGACAGGGTTCTACAATGAGCAGTTCTTC
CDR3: CASSLDGTGFYNEQFF

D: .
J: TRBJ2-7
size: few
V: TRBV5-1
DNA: TGCGCCAGCAGCAGTGCCCCGGTAGGGGGAAGCTACGAGCAGTACTTC
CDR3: CASSSAPVGGSYEQYF

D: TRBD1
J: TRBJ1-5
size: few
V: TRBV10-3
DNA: TGTGCCACCGAAGGACAGGCACATAGCAATCAGCCCCAGCATTTT
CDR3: CATEGQAHSNQPQHF

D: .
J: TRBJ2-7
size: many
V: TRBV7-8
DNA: TGTGCCAGCAGCTCCGGGGTGGCAGCCGATGACTACGAGCAGTACTTC
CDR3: CASSSGVAADDYEQYF

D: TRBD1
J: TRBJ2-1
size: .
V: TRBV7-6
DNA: TGTGCCAGCAGCCCAAACTGGGGACAGGGACGGGATGAGCAGTTCTTC
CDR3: CASSPNWGQGRDEQFF

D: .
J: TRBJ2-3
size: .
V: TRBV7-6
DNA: TGTGCCAGCAGCCCTGGCCACACGGTTCGTTCAGATACGCAGTATTTT
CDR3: CASSPGHTVRSDTQYF

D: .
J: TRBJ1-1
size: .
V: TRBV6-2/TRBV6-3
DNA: TGTGCCAGCAGTTCCAATCGGGGGATATCACTCATGAACACTGAAGCTTTCTTT
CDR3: CASSSNRGISLMNTEAFF

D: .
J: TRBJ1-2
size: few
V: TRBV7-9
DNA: TGTGCCAGCGACAATCCGTCGGGAAGAGCTAACTATGGCTACACCTTC
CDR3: CASDNPSGRANYGYTF

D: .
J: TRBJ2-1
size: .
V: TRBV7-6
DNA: TGTGCCAGCAGCTTTGGGGTAGCGGATAGTAGCTCCTACAATGAGCAGTTCTTC
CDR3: CASSFGVADSSSYNEQFF

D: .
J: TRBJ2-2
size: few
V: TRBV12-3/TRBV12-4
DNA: TGTGCCAGCTGGCGGTTGGCCGGGGAGCTGTTTTTT
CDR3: CASWRLAGELFF

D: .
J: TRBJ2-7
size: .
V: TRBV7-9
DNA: TGTGCCAGCATTCTCCCGGGGCGGGGCCACGAGCAGTACTTC
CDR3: CASILPGRGHEQYF

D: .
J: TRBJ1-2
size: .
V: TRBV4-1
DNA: TGCGCCAGCAGCAAAGGGCCCCGCAGGGATGACTATGGCTACACCTTC
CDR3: CASSKGPRRDDYGYTF

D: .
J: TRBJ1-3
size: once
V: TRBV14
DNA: TGTGCCAGCAGCCAAGTTACAGGGTCGGATGGAAACACCATATATTTT
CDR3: CASSQVTGSDGNTIYF

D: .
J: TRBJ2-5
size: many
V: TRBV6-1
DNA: TGTGCCAGCAGCCTTACCCCCCCTAGGACCTTCAGGGAAGAGACCCAGTACTTC
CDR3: CASSLTPPRTFREETQYF

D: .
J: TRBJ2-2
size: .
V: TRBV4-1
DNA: TGCGCCAGCAGCCCATTCGAAGCGGTGGACACCGGGGAGCTGTTTTTT
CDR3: CASSPFEAVDTGELFF

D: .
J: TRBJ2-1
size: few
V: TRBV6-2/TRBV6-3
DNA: TGTGCCAGCACCCTAGGGTATGGCAATGAGCAGTTCTTC
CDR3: CASTLGYGNEQFF

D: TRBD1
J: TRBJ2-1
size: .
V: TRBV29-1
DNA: TGCAGCGTTGGCAGGACAGGGTCCTACAATGAGCAGTTCTTC
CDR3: CSVGRTGSYNEQFF

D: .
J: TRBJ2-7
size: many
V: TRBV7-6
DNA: TGTGCCAGCAGCTTACGGACCCAGGGCTCCTACGAGCAGTACTTC
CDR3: CASSLRTQGSYEQYF

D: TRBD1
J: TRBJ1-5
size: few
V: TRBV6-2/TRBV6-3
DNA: TGTGCCAGCAGTCTACAGGGGGCACCGAGCAATCAGCCCCAGCATTTT
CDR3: CASSLQGAPSNQPQHF

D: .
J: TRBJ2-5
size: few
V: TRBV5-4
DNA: TGTGCCAGCAGCAGAGAGGGGTTTGAAGAGACCCAGTACTTC
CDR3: CASSREGFEETQYF

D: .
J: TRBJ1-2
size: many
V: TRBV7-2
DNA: TGTGCCAGCAGCCGGGACTGGGACTATGGCTACACCTTC
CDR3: CASSRDWDYGYTF

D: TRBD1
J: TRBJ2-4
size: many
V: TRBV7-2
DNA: TGTGCCAGCAGCTCGACAGGGTGGGAAAACATTCAGTACTTC
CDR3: CASSSTGWENIQYF

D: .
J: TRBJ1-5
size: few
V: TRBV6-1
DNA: TGTGCCAGCAGCTCCCTTCAGGGATCCTATAGCAATCAGCCCCAGCATTTT
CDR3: CASSSLQGSYSNQPQHF

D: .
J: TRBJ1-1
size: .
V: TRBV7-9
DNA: TGTGCCAGCATCCAGGGGTCGAACACTGAAGCTTTCTTT
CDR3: CASIQGSNTEAFF

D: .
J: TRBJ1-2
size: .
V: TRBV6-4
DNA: TGTGCCAGCAGTGACTCGGGCCGTGCCTTCACCTTC
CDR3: CASSDSGRAFTF

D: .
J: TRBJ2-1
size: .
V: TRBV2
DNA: TGTGCTTGGAGGCGACTCCCTAATGAGCAGTTCTTC
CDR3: CAWRRLPNEQFF